A selection of T cell receptor beta chains follows, all from one sample in a study of long-term antiretroviral therapy in people with HIV. Profiled with immunoSEQ multiplex PCR; TCRdb holds only in-frame clones, not every one. The sample consists of 30,000 or so clones, less than 90% of them appearing once. The input for sequencing was unsorted PBMCs, taken 0.4 years after starting antiretroviral therapy. These receptors came from a man aged 18 to 30 with HIV. Both conserved end residues are part of each CDR3. A D gene is named only where the DNA matches it firmly. Not all rows give a size; the values are once, few, many and, for expanded clones, a class.

DNA: TGTGCCAGTGCTCAGGGTTCCTACAATGAGCAGTTCTTC
CDR3: CASAQGSYNEQFF
D: -
size: -
length: 13
J: TRBJ2-1
V: TRBV19

DNA: TGCGCCAGCAGCTTGGCCGGGACAGACACTGAAGCTTTCTTT
CDR3: CASSLAGTDTEAFF
D: TRBD1
size: -
length: 14
J: TRBJ1-1
V: TRBV5-1

DNA: TGTGCCAGCAGTTCCACCGGGCCGTTTACCGAGCAGTACTTC
CDR3: CASSSTGPFTEQYF
D: -
size: -
length: 14
J: TRBJ2-7
V: TRBV7-9

DNA: TGTGCCAGCAGTTTAAGGTCCGAACGGGGAATGAATGAGCAGTTCTTC
CDR3: CASSLRSERGMNEQFF
D: -
size: -
length: 16
J: TRBJ2-1
V: TRBV28

DNA: TGTGCCAGCAGCTCGGGAGGGTCGAACACTGAAGCTTTCTTT
CDR3: CASSSGGSNTEAFF
D: -
size: -
length: 14
J: TRBJ1-1
V: TRBV7-6

DNA: TGTGCCAGTAGTGCACAACAGGGGACGGGCTCTGGAAACACCATATATTTT
CDR3: CASSAQQGTGSGNTIYF
D: TRBD1
size: -
length: 17
J: TRBJ1-3
V: TRBV19

DNA: TGTGCCAGCAGTTACCGGGACGGGTACTACGAGCAGTACTTC
CDR3: CASSYRDGYYEQYF
D: -
size: -
length: 14
J: TRBJ2-7
V: TRBV6-5

DNA: TGTGCCAGTAGAGAGGGGGGCAGTATGAACACTGAAGCTTTCTTT
CDR3: CASREGGSMNTEAFF
D: -
size: -
length: 15
J: TRBJ1-1
V: TRBV19

DNA: TGTGCCAGCAGCTTATCGCCTGGCTCCTACAATGAGCAGTTCTTC
CDR3: CASSLSPGSYNEQFF
D: -
size: -
length: 15
J: TRBJ2-1
V: TRBV11-2

DNA: TGTGCCAGCAGCCCGTGGGGAGAGAACACTGAAGCTTTCTTT
CDR3: CASSPWGENTEAFF
D: -
size: -
length: 14
J: TRBJ1-1
V: TRBV6-1

DNA: TGTGCCAGCAGTTGGGGGCGGGACACTGAAGCTTTCTTT
CDR3: CASSWGRDTEAFF
D: -
size: -
length: 13
J: TRBJ1-1
V: TRBV27

DNA: TGTGCCAGCAGTGAAGTGCAGGGGAACACTGAAGCTTTCTTT
CDR3: CASSEVQGNTEAFF
D: -
size: few
length: 14
J: TRBJ1-1
V: TRBV2

DNA: TGCGCCAGCAGAGGAGGTAACTACAATGAGCAGTTCTTC
CDR3: CASRGGNYNEQFF
D: -
size: -
length: 13
J: TRBJ2-1
V: TRBV5-1

DNA: TGTGCCAGCAGCCCGCCAGACAGGTACGAGCAGTACTTC
CDR3: CASSPPDRYEQYF
D: -
size: -
length: 13
J: TRBJ2-7
V: TRBV9

DNA: TGCGCCAGCAGCCAAGGACAGGGGGTGAACACTGAAGCTTTCTTT
CDR3: CASSQGQGVNTEAFF
D: TRBD1
size: -
length: 15
J: TRBJ1-1
V: TRBV4-1

DNA: TGTGCCAGCAGCTTATTACTAGCGGGCGAGGGTACGACAGATACGCAGTATTTT
CDR3: CASSLLLAGEGTTDTQYF
D: TRBD2
size: -
length: 18
J: TRBJ2-3
V: TRBV7-2

DNA: TGTGCCAGCAGTCCCCATCCGACAGGGGCCAACGAGCAGTACTTC
CDR3: CASSPHPTGANEQYF
D: TRBD1
size: few
length: 15
J: TRBJ2-7
V: TRBV27

DNA: TGTGCCAGCAGGGGAAACAGACCGTACCTTTTT
CDR3: CASRGNRPYLF
D: -
size: -
length: 11
J: TRBJ1-1
V: TRBV2

DNA: TGTGCCAGCAGCTTAGCACTTTCGACAGAGCAGTTCTTC
CDR3: CASSLALSTEQFF
D: -
size: -
length: 13
J: TRBJ2-1
V: TRBV7-7

DNA: TGTGCCAGCAGCGCTGACAAGATGAACACTGAAGCTTTCTTT
CDR3: CASSADKMNTEAFF
D: -
size: -
length: 14
J: TRBJ1-1
V: TRBV5-6

DNA: TGTGCCAGCAGTACAGGGGTAACTGGAAACACCATATATTTT
CDR3: CASSTGVTGNTIYF
D: TRBD1
size: once
length: 14
J: TRBJ1-3
V: TRBV2

DNA: TGTGCCAGCAGTCGTGAAGTCCGGGAAAGCTCCTACGAGCAGTACTTC
CDR3: CASSREVRESSYEQYF
D: -
size: -
length: 16
J: TRBJ2-7
V: TRBV5-6

DNA: TGTGCCAGAACCGCTTTCCGGGACAGGGCGGCAAGGGGCAATGAGCAGTTCTTC
CDR3: CARTAFRDRAARGNEQFF
D: TRBD1
size: once
length: 18
J: TRBJ2-1
V: TRBV2

DNA: TGTGCCAGCAGCAAAGCAGGAGACGCTAACTATGGCTACACCTTC
CDR3: CASSKAGDANYGYTF
D: -
size: -
length: 15
J: TRBJ1-2
V: TRBV21-1

DNA: TGTGCCAGCAGTGAGGGGGATGGCACTGAAGCTTTCTTT
CDR3: CASSEGDGTEAFF
D: -
size: -
length: 13
J: TRBJ1-1
V: TRBV6-4

DNA: TGTGCCAGCAGCCTGATCGGGAGGACGGTTTACGAGCAGTACTTC
CDR3: CASSLIGRTVYEQYF
D: TRBD2
size: -
length: 15
J: TRBJ2-7
V: TRBV7-2

DNA: TGTGCCAGCTCGCTGCCAGGACAGGCGAACACAGATACGCAGTATTTT
CDR3: CASSLPGQANTDTQYF
D: TRBD1
size: -
length: 16
J: TRBJ2-3
V: TRBV18

DNA: TGTGCCAGCAGTGCGGGGGGAAACACCATATATTTT
CDR3: CASSAGGNTIYF
D: -
size: -
length: 12
J: TRBJ1-3
V: TRBV2

DNA: TGTGCCAGCAGATTTCTGCGTCTTAGCACAGATACGCAGTATTTT
CDR3: CASRFLRLSTDTQYF
D: -
size: -
length: 15
J: TRBJ2-3
V: TRBV5-6

DNA: TGTGCCAGCAGTCACCCGAACACTGAAGCTTTCTTT
CDR3: CASSHPNTEAFF
D: -
size: -
length: 12
J: TRBJ1-1
V: TRBV27

DNA: TGTGCCAGCAGCTTGGGGCCGCGCGACCCAGGACCCTACGAGCAGTACTTC
CDR3: CASSLGPRDPGPYEQYF
D: -
size: -
length: 17
J: TRBJ2-7
V: TRBV13

DNA: TGCGCCAGCAGCCAAGAATTTCTCTCGACTGTGTACGAGCAGTACTTC
CDR3: CASSQEFLSTVYEQYF
D: -
size: -
length: 16
J: TRBJ2-7
V: TRBV4-1

DNA: TGTGCCAGCCGGGGCGGACAGGACTATGGCTACACCTTC
CDR3: CASRGGQDYGYTF
D: TRBD1
size: -
length: 13
J: TRBJ1-2
V: TRBV6-1

DNA: TGTGCCATCAGCACCGGGACAGTAGTTAGCTACACCTTC
CDR3: CAISTGTVVSYTF
D: TRBD1
size: -
length: 13
J: TRBJ1-2
V: TRBV10-3

DNA: TGCGCCAGCAGCTTGCCGGCCGAACCGAACACCGGGGAGCTGTTTTTT
CDR3: CASSLPAEPNTGELFF
D: -
size: few
length: 16
J: TRBJ2-2
V: TRBV5-1

DNA: TGTGCCAGCAGTTTAAGAGGATCATTAACCGGGGAGCTGTTTTTT
CDR3: CASSLRGSLTGELFF
D: -
size: -
length: 15
J: TRBJ2-2
V: TRBV27

DNA: TGTGCCAGTAGTTTCACAGGGGGCAGCTACACCTTC
CDR3: CASSFTGGSYTF
D: TRBD1
size: -
length: 12
J: TRBJ1-2
V: TRBV19

DNA: TGTGCCAGCAGCTTGTACGGGACAACTAATGAAAAACTGTTTTTT
CDR3: CASSLYGTTNEKLFF
D: -
size: -
length: 15
J: TRBJ1-4
V: TRBV9

DNA: TGTGCCAGCAGCGAGCGGGCGGCAGATACGCAGTATTTT
CDR3: CASSERAADTQYF
D: -
size: once
length: 13
J: TRBJ2-3
V: TRBV11-1

DNA: TGTGCCAGCAGTTTATCGGGTCGGGAAGCTTTCTTT
CDR3: CASSLSGREAFF
D: -
size: -
length: 12
J: TRBJ1-1
V: TRBV27

DNA: TGTGCCAGCAGTGAAGTAGCGGTCTCCTACAATGAGCAGTTCTTC
CDR3: CASSEVAVSYNEQFF
D: -
size: -
length: 15
J: TRBJ2-1
V: TRBV2

DNA: TGTGCCAGCAGCCCGGACAGGGACTACGAGCAGTACTTC
CDR3: CASSPDRDYEQYF
D: TRBD1
size: -
length: 13
J: TRBJ2-7
V: TRBV7-9

DNA: TGTGCCAGCAGCCCTATAACCGTCCCAAATGAGCAGTTCTTC
CDR3: CASSPITVPNEQFF
D: -
size: -
length: 14
J: TRBJ2-1
V: TRBV5-8

DNA: TGTGCCAGCAGCCCGTCTATGGCCGCTGGCTACACCTTC
CDR3: CASSPSMAAGYTF
D: -
size: medium-sized
length: 13
J: TRBJ1-2
V: TRBV7-2

DNA: TGTGCCAGCGGATATCCAGGGCGAGAGCAGTACTTC
CDR3: CASGYPGREQYF
D: -
size: -
length: 12
J: TRBJ2-7
V: TRBV27

DNA: TGTGCCAGTAGTATCCCATGGCAGCGGGCTTTCTTT
CDR3: CASSIPWQRAFF
D: -
size: -
length: 12
J: TRBJ1-1
V: TRBV19

DNA: TGTGCCAGTAGTTGGGCGGGTTCCTCCTACAATGAGCAGTTCTTC
CDR3: CASSWAGSSYNEQFF
D: -
size: -
length: 15
J: TRBJ2-1
V: TRBV19

DNA: TGTGCCAGCAGCTTAACTCGGGACACTGAAGCTTTCTTT
CDR3: CASSLTRDTEAFF
D: -
size: -
length: 13
J: TRBJ1-1
V: TRBV7-7

DNA: TGTGCCAGCAGCTTAGATAGCGGGACTAATGAGCAGTTCTTC
CDR3: CASSLDSGTNEQFF
D: TRBD2
size: -
length: 14
J: TRBJ2-1
V: TRBV7-6

DNA: TGTGCCAGCAGTGAAGTGGCGAACACTGAAGCTTTCTTT
CDR3: CASSEVANTEAFF
D: -
size: -
length: 13
J: TRBJ1-1
V: TRBV2

DNA: TGTGCCAGTAGTATAAAAGGGGGCATTCAGCCCCAGCATTTT
CDR3: CASSIKGGIQPQHF
D: TRBD1
size: few
length: 14
J: TRBJ1-5
V: TRBV19

DNA: TGCGCCAGCAGCTTGGAGGGGGGGCGGCGGACTGAAGCTTTCTTT
CDR3: CASSLEGGRRTEAFF
D: -
size: -
length: 15
J: TRBJ1-1
V: TRBV5-1

DNA: TGTGCCAGCAGTTTGCGTGGGCTAGCGGTATCCTACGAGCAGTACTTC
CDR3: CASSLRGLAVSYEQYF
D: TRBD2
size: -
length: 16
J: TRBJ2-7
V: TRBV5-4

DNA: TGTGCCAGCAGCCCCAGGACAGGGAGCTCCTACGAGCAGTACTTC
CDR3: CASSPRTGSSYEQYF
D: TRBD1
size: -
length: 15
J: TRBJ2-7
V: TRBV5-6

DNA: TGTGCCAGCAGCTTAGACCCAACAGGTGAAGCTTTCTTT
CDR3: CASSLDPTGEAFF
D: -
size: few
length: 13
J: TRBJ1-1
V: TRBV7-9